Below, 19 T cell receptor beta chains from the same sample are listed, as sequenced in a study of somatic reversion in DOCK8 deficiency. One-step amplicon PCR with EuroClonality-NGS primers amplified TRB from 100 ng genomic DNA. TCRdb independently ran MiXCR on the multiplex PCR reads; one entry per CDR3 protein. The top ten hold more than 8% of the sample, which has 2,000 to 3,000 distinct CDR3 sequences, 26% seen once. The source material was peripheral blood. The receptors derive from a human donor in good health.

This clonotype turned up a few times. CDR3 nucleotides: TGTGCCAGCAGCCCGGGGGACAGCGGGGGCGAAAAACTGTTTTTT. This gives the protein CASSPGDSGGEKLFF. The gene calls are TRBV9 and TRBJ1-4, with TRBD1 identical over 7 bases. The CDR3 extends over 15 amino acids. The junction had 11 bases not matched to a gene; V was cut back by 4 bases and J by 8 bases. Per germline, CDR1 SGDLS and CDR2 YYNGEE.

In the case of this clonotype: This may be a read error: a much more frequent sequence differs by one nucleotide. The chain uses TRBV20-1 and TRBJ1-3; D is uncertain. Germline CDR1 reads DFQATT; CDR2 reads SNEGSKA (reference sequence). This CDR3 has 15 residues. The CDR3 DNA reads TGCAGTGCTAAGGCGGGTGGGTACCGTGGAAGCACCATATATTTT. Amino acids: CSAKAGGYRGSTIYF.

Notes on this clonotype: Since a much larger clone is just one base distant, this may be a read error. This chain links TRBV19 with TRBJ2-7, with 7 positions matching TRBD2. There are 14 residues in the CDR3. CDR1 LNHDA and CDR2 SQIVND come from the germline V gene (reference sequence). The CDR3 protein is CTSSPTGQRGEQYF. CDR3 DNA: TGTACCAGTAGTCCGACGGGTCAGCGGGGCGAGCAGTACTTC.

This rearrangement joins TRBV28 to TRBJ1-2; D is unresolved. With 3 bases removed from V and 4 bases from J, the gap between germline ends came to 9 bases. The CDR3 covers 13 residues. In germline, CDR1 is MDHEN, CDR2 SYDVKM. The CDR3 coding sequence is TGTGCCAGCAGTTTGGCCAGTGTCTATGGCTACACCTTC. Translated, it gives CASSLASVYGYTF.

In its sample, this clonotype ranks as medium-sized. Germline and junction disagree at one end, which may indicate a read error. The CDR3 DNA is TGTGCTAGCAGCTTGCAGGGGGCCGGGGAGCTGTTTTTT. Translation gives CASSLQGAGELFF. The chain couples TRBV7-7 to TRBJ2-2; 7 bases fit TRBD1. The CDR3 consists of 13 residues. Germline V gene sequence: CDR1 SSHAT, CDR2 FNYEAQ (reference sequence).

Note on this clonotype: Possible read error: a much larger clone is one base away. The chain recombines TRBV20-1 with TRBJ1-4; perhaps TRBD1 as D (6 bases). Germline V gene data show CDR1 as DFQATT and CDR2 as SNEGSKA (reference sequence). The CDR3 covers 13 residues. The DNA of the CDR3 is TGCAGTGCTCTTGGGGGCCAGGGTGAAAAACTGGTTTTT. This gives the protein CSALGGQGEKLVF.

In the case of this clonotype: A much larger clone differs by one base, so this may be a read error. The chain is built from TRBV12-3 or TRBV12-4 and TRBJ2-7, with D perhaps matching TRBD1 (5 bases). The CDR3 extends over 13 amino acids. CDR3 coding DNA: TGTGCCAGCAGTCAGGGCGACTCCTGCGAGCAGTACTTC. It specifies CASSQGDSCEQYF.

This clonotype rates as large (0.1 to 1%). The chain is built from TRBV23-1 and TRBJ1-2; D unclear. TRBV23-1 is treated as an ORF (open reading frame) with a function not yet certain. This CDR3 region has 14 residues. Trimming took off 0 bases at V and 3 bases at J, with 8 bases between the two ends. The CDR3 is CASSQSGFDYGYTF. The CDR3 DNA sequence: TGCGCCAGCAGTCAATCAGGGTTTGACTATGGCTACACCTTC.

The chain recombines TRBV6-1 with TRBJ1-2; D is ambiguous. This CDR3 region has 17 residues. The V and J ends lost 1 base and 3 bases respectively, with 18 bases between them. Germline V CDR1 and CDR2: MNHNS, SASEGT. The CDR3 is CASSEGLVKTRDYGYTF. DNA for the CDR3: TGTGCCAGCAGTGAAGGACTCGTCAAAACACGCGACTATGGCTACACCTTC.

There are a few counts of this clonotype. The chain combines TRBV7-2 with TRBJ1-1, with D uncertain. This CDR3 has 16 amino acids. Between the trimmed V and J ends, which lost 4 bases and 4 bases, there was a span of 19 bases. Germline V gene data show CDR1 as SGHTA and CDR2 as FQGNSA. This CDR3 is CASSSVRRVLATEAFF. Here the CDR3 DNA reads TGTGCCAGCAGCTCAGTGAGAAGGGTACTGGCCACTGAAGCTTTCTTT.

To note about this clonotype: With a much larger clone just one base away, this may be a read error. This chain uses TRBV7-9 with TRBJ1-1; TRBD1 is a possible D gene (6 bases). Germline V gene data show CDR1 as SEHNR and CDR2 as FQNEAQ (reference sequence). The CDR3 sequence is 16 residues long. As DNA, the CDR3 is TGTGCCAGCAGCTTAGGTGGGGGGGGCTACAACACTGAAGCTCTCTTT. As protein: CASSLGGGGYNTEALF.

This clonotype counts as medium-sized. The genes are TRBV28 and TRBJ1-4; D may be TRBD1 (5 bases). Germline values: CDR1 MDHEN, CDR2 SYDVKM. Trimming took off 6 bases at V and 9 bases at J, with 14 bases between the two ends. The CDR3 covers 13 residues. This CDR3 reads CASSPLKGQKLFF. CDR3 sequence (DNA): TGTGCCAGCAGCCCACTCAAGGGGCAAAAACTGTTTTTT.

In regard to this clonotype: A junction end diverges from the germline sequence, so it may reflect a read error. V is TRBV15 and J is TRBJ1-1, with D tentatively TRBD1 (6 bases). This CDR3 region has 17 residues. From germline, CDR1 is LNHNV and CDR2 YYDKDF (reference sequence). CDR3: CATSRDSSGHRNTEASF. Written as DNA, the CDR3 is TGTGCCACCAGCAGAGATTCATCGGGACACAGGAACACTGAAGCTTCCTTT. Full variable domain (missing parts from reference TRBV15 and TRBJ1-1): DAMVIQNPRYQVTQFGKPVTLSCSQTLNHNVMYWYQQKSSQAPKLLFHYYDKDFNNEADTPDNFQSRRPNTSFCFLDIRSPGLGDTAMYLCATSRDSSGHRNTEASFGQGTRLTVV.

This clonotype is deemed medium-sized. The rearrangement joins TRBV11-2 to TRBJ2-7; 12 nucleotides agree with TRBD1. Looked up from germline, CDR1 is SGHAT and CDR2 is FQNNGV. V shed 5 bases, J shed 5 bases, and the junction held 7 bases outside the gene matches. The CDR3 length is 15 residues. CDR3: CASSLGTGGFNEQYF. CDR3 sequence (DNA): TGTGCCAGCAGCCTCGGGACAGGGGGCTTCAACGAGCAGTACTTC. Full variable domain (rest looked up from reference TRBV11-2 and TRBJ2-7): EAGVAQSPRYKIIEKRQSVAFWCNPISGHATLYWYQQILGQGPKLLIQFQNNGVVDDSQLPKDRFSAERLKGVDSTLKIQPAKLEDSAVYLCASSLGTGGFNEQYFGPGTRLTVT.

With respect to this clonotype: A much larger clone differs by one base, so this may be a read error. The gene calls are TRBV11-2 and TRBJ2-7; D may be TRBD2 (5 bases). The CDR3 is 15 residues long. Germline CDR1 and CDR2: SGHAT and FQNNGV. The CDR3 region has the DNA TGTGCCAGCAGCTTAGAGGGAGCGCGAACCTACGAGCAGCACTTC. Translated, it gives CASSLEGARTYEQHF.

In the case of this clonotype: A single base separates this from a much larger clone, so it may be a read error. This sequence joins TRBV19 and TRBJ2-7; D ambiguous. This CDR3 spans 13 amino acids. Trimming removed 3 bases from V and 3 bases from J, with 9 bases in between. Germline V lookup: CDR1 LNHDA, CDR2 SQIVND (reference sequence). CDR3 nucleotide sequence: TGTGCCAGTAGTATGGGAATCAACTACGAGCAGTACTTC. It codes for CASSMGINYEQYF.

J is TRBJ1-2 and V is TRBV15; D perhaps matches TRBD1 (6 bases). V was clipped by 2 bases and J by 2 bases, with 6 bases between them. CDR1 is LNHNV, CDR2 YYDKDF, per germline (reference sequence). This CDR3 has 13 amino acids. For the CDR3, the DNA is TGTGCCACCAGCAGAACAGGGAACTATGGCTACACCTTC. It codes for CATSRTGNYGYTF.

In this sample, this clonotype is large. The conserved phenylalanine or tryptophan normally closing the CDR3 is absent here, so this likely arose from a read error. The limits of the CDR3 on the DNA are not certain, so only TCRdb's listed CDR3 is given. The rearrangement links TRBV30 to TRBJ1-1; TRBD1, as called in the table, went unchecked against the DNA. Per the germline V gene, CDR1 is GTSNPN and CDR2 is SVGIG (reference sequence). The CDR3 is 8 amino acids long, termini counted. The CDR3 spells CASRPGHV.

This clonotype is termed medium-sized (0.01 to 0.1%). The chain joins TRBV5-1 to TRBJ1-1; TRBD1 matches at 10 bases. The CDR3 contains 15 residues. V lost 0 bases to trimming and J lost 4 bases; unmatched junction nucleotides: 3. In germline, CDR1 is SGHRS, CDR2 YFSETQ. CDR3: CASSLGGQGSTEAFF. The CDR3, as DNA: TGCGCCAGCAGCTTGGGGGGACAGGGGAGCACTGAAGCTTTCTTT.